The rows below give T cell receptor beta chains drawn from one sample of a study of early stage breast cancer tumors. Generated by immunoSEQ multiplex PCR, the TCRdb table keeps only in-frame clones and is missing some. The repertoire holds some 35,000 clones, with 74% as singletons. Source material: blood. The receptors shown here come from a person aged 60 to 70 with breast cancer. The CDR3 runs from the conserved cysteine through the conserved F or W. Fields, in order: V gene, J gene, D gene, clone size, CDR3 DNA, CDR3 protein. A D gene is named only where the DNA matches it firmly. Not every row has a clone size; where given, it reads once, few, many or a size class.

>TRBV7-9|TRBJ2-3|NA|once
TGTGCCAGCAGCCGCCCCTCCGGAACAGATACGCAGTATTTT
CASSRPSGTDTQYF
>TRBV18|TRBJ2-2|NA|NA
TGTGCCAGCTCACCGACGACGCGGAACACCGGGGAGCTGTTTTTT
CASSPTTRNTGELFF
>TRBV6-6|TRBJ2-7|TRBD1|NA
TGTGCCACCGGACAGGGGGCTTCCTACGAGCAGTACTTC
CATGQGASYEQYF
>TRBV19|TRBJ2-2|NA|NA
TGTGCCAGTATAGAGAAGCGTTCTGGCACCGGGGAGCTGTTTTTT
CASIEKRSGTGELFF
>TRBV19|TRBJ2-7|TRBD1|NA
TGTGCCAGTAGTACCCGGGACAGGACCTCCTACGAGCAGTACTTC
CASSTRDRTSYEQYF
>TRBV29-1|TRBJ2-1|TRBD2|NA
TGCAGCGTTGTAGGGGGACTTAGACTAGCGACCTACAATGAGCAGTTCTTC
CSVVGGLRLATYNEQFF
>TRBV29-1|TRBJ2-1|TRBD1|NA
TGCAGCGTTGACGGCAGGGGGCAGGTCAATGAGCAGTTCTTC
CSVDGRGQVNEQFF
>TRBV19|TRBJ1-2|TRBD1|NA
TGTGCCAGTAGTATAACTGGGACAGAGACCTATGGCTACACCTTC
CASSITGTETYGYTF
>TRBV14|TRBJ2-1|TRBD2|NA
TGTGCCAGCAGCCAAGTGCGGGGGAGGGCCCCTGAGCAGTTCTTC
CASSQVRGRAPEQFF
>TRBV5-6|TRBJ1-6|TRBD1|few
TGTGCCAGCAGCTTGGGACAGGGGAGGGATTCACCCCTCCACTTT
CASSLGQGRDSPLHF
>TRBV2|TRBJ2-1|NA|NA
TGTGCCAGCAGGCAGGGAAAGACCAATGAGCAGTTCTTC
CASRQGKTNEQFF
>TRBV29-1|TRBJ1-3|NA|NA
TGCAGCGCATCGGAAAAGGCTGGCACCATATATTTT
CSASEKAGTIYF
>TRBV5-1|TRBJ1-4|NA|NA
TGCGCCAGCAGCTTGGCTGGGTACCATGCAACTAATGAAAAACTGTTTTTT
CASSLAGYHATNEKLFF
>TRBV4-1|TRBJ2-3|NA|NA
TGCGCCAGCAGCGGCCCTGGGGAAGATACGCAGTATTTT
CASSGPGEDTQYF
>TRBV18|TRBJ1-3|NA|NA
TGTGCCAGCTCACCACGGGAGGATACCACCATATATTTT
CASSPREDTTIYF
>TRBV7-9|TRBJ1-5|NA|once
TGTGCCAGCACCCCCGGAGAGAGCCAGCCCCAGCATTTT
CASTPGESQPQHF
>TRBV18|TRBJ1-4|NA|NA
TGTGCCAGCTCACAACAAGAGGCTAATGAAAAACTGTTTTTT
CASSQQEANEKLFF
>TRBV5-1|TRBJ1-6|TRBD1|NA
TGCGCCAGCAGCTTCGACAGGGGGAGCTCCTATAATTCACCCCTCCACTTT
CASSFDRGSSYNSPLHF
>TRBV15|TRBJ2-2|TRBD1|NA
TGTGCCACCCACGGACAGGGGCCCACCGGGGAGCTGTTTTTT
CATHGQGPTGELFF